Below, 17 T cell receptor beta chains from the same sample are listed, as sequenced in a study of shared clonotypes between healthy human individuals. Data came from immunoSEQ multiplex PCR; TCRdb stores just in-frame clones and leaves some out. The sample consists of 2 million to 2.5 million clones, about 95% of them appearing once. Naive-designated CD8 cells lacked CD45RO, were positively enriched for CCR7, and omitted terminally differentiated effector memory CD45RA+ cells. The sequenced sample was naive CD8+ T cells sorted from blood. The receptors were sampled from a man aged 18 to 30 in good health.

Worth noting for this clone: Other nucleotide sequences in the sample specify the same CDR3. This rearrangement joins TRBV11-2 to TRBJ2-7, with 11 bases aligning to TRBD1. After removal of 2 bases from V and 6 bases from J, the junction contained 6 bases not matched to a gene. Germline V gene data show CDR1 as SGHAT and CDR2 as FQNNGV. The CDR3 runs 15 residues. The CDR3 DNA follows: TGTGCCAGCAGCTTAAGCGGGACAGGGGGGCGCGAGCAGTACTTC. Amino acid sequence: CASSLSGTGGREQYF.

The chain has TRBV9 and TRBJ1-1; tentative D call: TRBD1 (6 bases). V lost 3 bases and J lost 4, with 19 bases in between. Germline CDR1 SGDLS, CDR2 YYNGEE. This CDR3 region has 16 residues. DNA of the CDR3: TGTGCCAGCAGCGACCCCAGGGGAGGGGGAGGCACTGAAGCTTTCTTT. Its protein is CASSDPRGGGGTEAFF.

The chain employs TRBV4-3 and TRBJ1-4; D is unclear. Germline loops: CDR1 LGHNA, CDR2 YSLEER. The CDR3 sequence is 15 residues long. Deletions cut 0 bases from V and 8 bases from J, with 13 bases between. The CDR3 sequence is CASSQDPSFGEKLFF. DNA for the CDR3: TGCGCCAGCAGCCAAGACCCCTCATTTGGGGAAAAACTGTTTTTT.

The genes are TRBV11-2 and TRBJ1-1; D remains unclear. The V and J ends lost 7 bases and 5 bases respectively, with 8 bases between them. CDR3 size: 11 residues. Germline CDR1 SGHAT, CDR2 FQNNGV. CDR3 residues: CASISGTEAFF. The CDR3 DNA reads TGTGCCAGCATCTCGGGGACTGAAGCTTTCTTT. Full variable domain (remainder filled in from reference TRBV11-2 and TRBJ1-1): EAGVAQSPRYKIIEKRQSVAFWCNPISGHATLYWYQQILGQGPKLLIQFQNNGVVDDSQLPKDRFSAERLKGVDSTLKIQPAKLEDSAVYLCASISGTEAFFGQGTRLTVV.

The rearrangement links TRBV9 to TRBJ2-5; D call uncertain. CDR1 is SGDLS, CDR2 YYNGEE, per germline. The CDR3 spans 10 residues. Trimming stripped 4 bases from V and 2 bases from J, with 0 bases between. CDR3: CASSQETQYF. The CDR3 DNA sequence: TGTGCCAGCAGCCAAGAGACCCAGTACTTC.

The V call is TRBV2, the J call TRBJ1-4, with D hard to call. With 3 bases removed from V and 3 bases from J, the gap between germline ends came to 11 bases. Germline V lookup: CDR1 SNHLY, CDR2 FYNNEI. This CDR3 contains 15 residues. The CDR3 here is CASSDFTVSNEKLFF. The CDR3 bases are TGTGCCAGCAGTGACTTTACGGTATCTAATGAAAAACTGTTTTTT.

The genes are TRBV30 and TRBJ2-3, with D hard to call. V lost 1 base and J 2 bases, leaving 7 bases between the germline ends. CDR1 is GTSNPN and CDR2 is SVGIG in the germline V gene (reference sequence). The CDR3 spans 13 residues. The CDR3 bases are TGTGCCTGGAGTGGCGAGGCCACAGATACGCAGTATTTT. Translation: CAWSGEATDTQYF.

The chain employs TRBV6-1 and TRBJ1-3; no definite D call. The CDR3 length is 15 residues. Trimming shortened V by 7 bases and J by 0 bases, and 13 bases separated the two germline ends. Looked up from germline, CDR1 is MNHNS and CDR2 is SASEGT. In nucleotides, the CDR3 is TGTGCCAGCACCCCGGACGGAAACTCTGGAAACACCATATATTTT. Its protein product is CASTPDGNSGNTIYF.

V gene TRBV19 combines with J gene TRBJ2-1, with D perhaps matching TRBD1 or TRBD2 (6 bases each). The germline V gene has CDR1 LNHDA and CDR2 SQIVND (reference sequence). This CDR3 region has 15 residues. The V end lost 2 bases, the J end lost 5 bases, and 13 bases lay between the germline ends. The CDR3 region is CASSIMGGWNNEQFF. DNA of the CDR3: TGTGCCAGTAGTATAATGGGGGGCTGGAACAATGAGCAGTTCTTC. Looking up the rest from reference TRBV19 and TRBJ2-1 gives the full variable domain: DGGITQSPKYLFRKEGQNVTLSCEQNLNHDAMYWYRQDPGQGLRLIYYSQIVNDFQKGDIAEGYSVSREKKESFPLTVTSAQKNPTAFYLCASSIMGGWNNEQFFGPGTRLTVL.

This clone was recorded only once. This rearrangement joins TRBV5-6 to TRBJ1-2, with 9 bases that match TRBD1. The CDR3 has 16 amino acids. Germline lookup yields CDR1 SGHDT and CDR2 YYEEEE. Losses at the gene ends were 4 bases for V and 0 bases for J; bases not matched to a gene: 7. This CDR3 reads CASSPGQGVPNYGYTF. CDR3 nucleotide sequence: TGTGCCAGCAGCCCGGGACAGGGAGTTCCTAACTATGGCTACACCTTC.

The chain uses TRBV15 and TRBJ1-1, with D maybe TRBD1 (6 bases). Germline lookup yields CDR1 LNHNV and CDR2 YYDKDF (reference sequence). V was shortened by 3 bases and J by 6 bases, with 17 bases between the two germline ends. This CDR3 comprises 15 residues. The CDR3 DNA reads as TGTGCCACCAGCAGTGAGCAGGGGTGGGCAGCTGAAGCTTTCTTT. Its translation is CATSSEQGWAAEAFF.

The chain employs TRBV5-8 and TRBJ1-6; unclear D gene. The CDR3 consists of 13 residues. The ends were cut back, 10 bases at V and 0 bases at J, with 8 bases in the middle. Germline lookup yields CDR1 SGHTS and CDR2 YDEGEE. CDR3 loop: CAGAVSYNSPLHF. The CDR3 region has the DNA TGTGCCGGAGCGGTCTCCTATAATTCACCCCTCCACTTT.

As regards this clone: Other DNA sequences of this sample code for an identical CDR3. The J gene is TRBJ2-7, the V gene TRBV9; no clear D gene. Germline V CDR1 and CDR2: SGDLS, YYNGEE. V was trimmed by 5 bases and J by 5 bases, leaving 8 bases between them. The CDR3 contains 11 residues. CDR3 in DNA: TGTGCCAGCAGTGCAGGTAACGAGCAGTACTTC. This translates into CASSAGNEQYF.

The V gene is TRBV25-1, the J gene TRBJ2-7; D might be TRBD2 (6 bases). The CDR3 has 14 amino acids. Germline CDR1 MGHDK, CDR2 SYGVNS. The ends were cut back, 6 bases at V and 1 base at J, with 13 bases in the middle. The CDR3 DNA reads TGTGCCAGCAGCACGGTGGAGGGGTCCTACGAGCAGTACTTC. Its protein product is CASSTVEGSYEQYF.

The J gene is TRBJ2-5, the V gene TRBV6-5; D not certain. The CDR3 is 13 amino acids. Trimming cost V 0 bases and J 5 bases, with 7 bases left between them. CDR1 is MNHEY and CDR2 is SVGAGI in the germline V gene. The CDR3 coding sequence is TGTGCCAGCAGTTACTCCGGATGGGAGACCCAGTACTTC. Translating gives CASSYSGWETQYF.

V and J are TRBV14 and TRBJ2-5; D gene unclear. The CDR3 is 16 amino acids. CDR1 is SGHDN, CDR2 FVKESK, per germline. Trimming took off 4 bases at V and 3 bases at J, with 18 bases between the two ends. CDR3 protein: CASSPHSEPRKETQYF. CDR3 bases: TGTGCCAGCAGCCCCCACTCTGAACCTCGAAAAGAGACCCAGTACTTC.

V is TRBV27 and J is TRBJ2-3; 7 bases are shared with TRBD2. CDR1 and CDR2 from the germline V gene are MNHEY and SMNVEV (reference sequence). V lost 2 bases to trimming and J lost 2 bases; unmatched junction nucleotides: 7. This CDR3 contains 16 residues. The CDR3 here is CASSLGLAVPTDTQYF. The CDR3 DNA sequence: TGTGCCAGCAGTTTAGGGCTAGCGGTTCCCACAGATACGCAGTATTTT.